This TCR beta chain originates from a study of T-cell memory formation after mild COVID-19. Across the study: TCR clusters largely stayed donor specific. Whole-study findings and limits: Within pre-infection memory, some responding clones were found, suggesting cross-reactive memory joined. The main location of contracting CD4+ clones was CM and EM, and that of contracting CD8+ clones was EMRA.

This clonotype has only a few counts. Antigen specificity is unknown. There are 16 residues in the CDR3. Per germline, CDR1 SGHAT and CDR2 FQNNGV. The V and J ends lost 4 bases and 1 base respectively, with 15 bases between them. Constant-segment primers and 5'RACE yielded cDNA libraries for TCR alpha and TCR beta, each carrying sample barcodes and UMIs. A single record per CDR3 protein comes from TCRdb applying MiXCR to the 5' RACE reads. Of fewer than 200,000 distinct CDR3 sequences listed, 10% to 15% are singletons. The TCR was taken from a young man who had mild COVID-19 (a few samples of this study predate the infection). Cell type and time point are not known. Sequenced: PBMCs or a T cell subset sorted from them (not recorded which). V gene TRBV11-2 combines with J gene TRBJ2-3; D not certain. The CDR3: CASSSFGSPGTDTQYF. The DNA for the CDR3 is TGTGCCAGCAGCTCATTCGGATCGCCGGGCACAGATACGCAGTATTTT.